Following are 14 T cell receptor beta chains from one sample sequenced in a study of blood T cell repertoires in COVID-19. TCRdb keeps only in-frame clones here, not all; method: immunoSEQ multiplex PCR. The top ten clones hold 12% of a sample with 35,000 to 50,000 clones, around 85% of them seen once. Sample: peripheral blood. The source is a human donor in a cohort sampled during active COVID-19.

The chain carries TRBV27 and TRBJ2-3, with D possibly matching TRBD2 (6 bases). V lost 3 bases and J lost 0, with 25 bases in between. Germline V gives CDR1 MNHEY, CDR2 SMNVEV (reference sequence). The CDR3 runs to 20 residues. As DNA, the CDR3 is TGTGCCAGCAGTTTTTATCCGGGACTGGCTTTTGGGGCTAGCACAGATACGCAGTATTTT. Translation gives CASSFYPGLAFGASTDTQYF.

The chain carries TRBV9 and TRBJ1-3; 7 bases line up with TRBD1. Germline trimming cut 3 bases from V and 3 bases from J; bases unmatched to any gene: 9. This CDR3 region has 16 residues. Germline V gene data show CDR1 as SGDLS and CDR2 as YYNGEE. CDR3: CASSGKTGWVGNTIYF. The CDR3 nucleotides read TGTGCCAGCAGCGGGAAGACAGGGTGGGTTGGAAACACCATATATTTT.

The genes are TRBV19 and TRBJ1-1, with D maybe TRBD1 (5 bases). The germline V and J ends were trimmed by 1 base and 1 base, with 10 bases remaining between them. The CDR3 spans 15 residues. The germline V gene has CDR1 LNHDA and CDR2 SQIVND (reference sequence). Here the CDR3 reads CASSIGAGRNTEAFF. DNA of the CDR3: TGTGCCAGTAGTATAGGGGCGGGGCGGAACACTGAAGCTTTCTTT.

V gene TRBV24-1 combines with J gene TRBJ1-2, with 10 bases lining up with TRBD1. V lost 5 bases to trimming and J lost 4 bases; unmatched junction nucleotides: 6. The CDR3 totals 15 residues. In germline, CDR1 is KGHDR, CDR2 SFDVKD. The CDR3 protein is CATSASDRGIYGYTF. The CDR3 DNA reads TGTGCCACCAGTGCCTCGGACAGGGGGATCTATGGCTACACCTTC.

This clone was observed a few times. CDR3 in amino acids: CASSSRGRSEKLFF. The CDR3 coding sequence is TGCGCCAGCAGCTCCAGGGGGCGTAGTGAAAAACTGTTTTTT. This chain uses TRBV5-1 with TRBJ1-4; 8 bases fit TRBD1. Germline V gene lookup returns CDR1 SGHRS and CDR2 YFSETQ. After removal of 3 bases from V and 7 bases from J, the junction contained 5 bases not matched to a gene. The CDR3 extends over 14 amino acids.

The CDR3 region is CASMTGAYEQYF. The CDR3 region has the DNA TGTGCCAGCATGACAGGGGCCTACGAGCAGTACTTC. The chain combines TRBV6-6 with TRBJ2-7; 8 nucleotides align to TRBD1. V lost 7 bases, J lost 2 bases, and 1 base stayed unmatched. Germline V CDR1 and CDR2: MNHNY, SVGAGI (reference sequence). This CDR3 contains 12 residues.

The chain combines TRBV6-5 with TRBJ1-1, with TRBD1 matching 9 bases. Germline CDR1 MNHEY, CDR2 SVGAGI. V dropped 7 bases and J dropped 3; count of bases not matched to a gene: 9. The CDR3 spans 15 residues. DNA for the CDR3: TGTGCCAGCAATCATCCGGGACAGGGTCACACTGAAGCTTTCTTT. This gives the protein CASNHPGQGHTEAFF.

This chain joins TRBV27 and TRBJ1-2, with D perhaps matching TRBD1 (6 bases). From germline, CDR1 is MNHEY and CDR2 SMNVEV (reference sequence). The CDR3 is 13 amino acids. Trimming removed 6 bases at V and 10 bases at J, with 18 bases between. CDR3 nucleotides: TGTGCCAGCAGATTCTCCTCAGGGGCCCTCTACACCTTC. Protein sequence: CASRFSSGALYTF.

The gene calls are TRBV14 and TRBJ2-6; perhaps TRBD1 as D (5 bases). Germline V CDR1 and CDR2: SGHDN, FVKESK. The CDR3 runs 15 residues. Trimming pared 1 base from V and 4 bases from J, leaving 8 bases between. The CDR3 DNA follows: TGTGCCAGCAGCCAAGGGGGCTCCGGGGCCAACGTCCTGACTTTC. This sequence encodes CASSQGGSGANVLTF.

This sequence joins TRBV5-1 and TRBJ1-6; D gene unclear. The germline V gene has CDR1 SGHRS and CDR2 YFSETQ. This CDR3 contains 17 residues. Trimming removed 2 bases at V and 0 bases at J, with 12 bases between. The CDR3, as DNA: TGCGCCAGCAGCTTAAAACAAGGGAGCTCCTATAATTCACCCCTCCACTTT. Translated: CASSLKQGSSYNSPLHF.

The rearrangement joins TRBV19 to TRBJ1-6; D unclear. With 5 bases removed from V and 8 bases from J, the gap between germline ends came to 22 bases. CDR1 and CDR2 (germline): LNHDA, SQIVND (reference sequence). The CDR3 spans 17 residues. The CDR3 loop reads CASSAVDFPRRHSPLHF. The CDR3, as DNA: TGTGCCAGTAGTGCCGTGGACTTCCCAAGGCGGCATTCACCCCTCCACTTT.

CDR3 DNA sequence: TGTGCCAGTAGGCCGGGACTAGCGGGGTCTAACGAGCAGTACTTC. Protein product: CASRPGLAGSNEQYF. This chain links TRBV19 with TRBJ2-7; 13 bases are a match to TRBD2. The CDR3 is made up of 15 amino acids. After removal of 6 bases from V and 5 bases from J, the junction contained 7 bases not matched to a gene. Germline CDR1 and CDR2: LNHDA and SQIVND (reference sequence).

The chain combines TRBV29-1 with TRBJ2-1; 7 positions agree with TRBD1. The length of the CDR3 is 16 residues. The germline gives CDR1 SQVTM, CDR2 ANQGSEA. Germline trimming cut 6 bases from V and 1 base from J; bases unmatched to any gene: 12. Here the CDR3 DNA reads TGCAGCGTGATGGGGCGACAGGGCGAATCCTACAATGAGCAGTTCTTC. Translation: CSVMGRQGESYNEQFF.

CDR3 coding DNA: TGTGCCAGCAGTTCCCAGGGGGCCTATGGCTACACCTTC. It translates to CASSSQGAYGYTF. The chain employs TRBV6-5 and TRBJ1-2; 8 nucleotides align to TRBD1. The CDR3 runs to 13 residues. V gave up 4 bases and J gave up 4 bases; unmatched junction bases: 2. Germline-derived CDR1 and CDR2 are MNHEY and SVGAGI.